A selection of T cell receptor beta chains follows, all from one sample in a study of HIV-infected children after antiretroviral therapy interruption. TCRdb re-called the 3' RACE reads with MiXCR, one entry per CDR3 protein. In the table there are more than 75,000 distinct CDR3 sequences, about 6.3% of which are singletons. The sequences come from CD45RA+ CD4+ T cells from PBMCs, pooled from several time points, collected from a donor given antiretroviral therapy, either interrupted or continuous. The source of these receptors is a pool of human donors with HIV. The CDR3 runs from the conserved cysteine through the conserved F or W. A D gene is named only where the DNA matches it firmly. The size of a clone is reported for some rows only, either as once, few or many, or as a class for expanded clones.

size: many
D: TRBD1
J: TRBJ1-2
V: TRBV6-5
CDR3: CASRGQGKGYGYTF
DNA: TGTGCCAGCAGGGGACAGGGGAAGGGTTATGGCTACACCTTC

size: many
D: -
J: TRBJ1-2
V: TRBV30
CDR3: CAWSVFGHGYTF
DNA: TGTGCCTGGAGTGTGTTTGGTCATGGCTACACCTTC

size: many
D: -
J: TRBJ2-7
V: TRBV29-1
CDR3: CSVREDYEQYF
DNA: TGCAGCGTCCGAGAGGACTACGAGCAGTACTTC

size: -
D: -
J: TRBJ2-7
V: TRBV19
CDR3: CASSINRDYEQYF
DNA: TGTGCCAGTAGTATCAACAGGGACTACGAGCAGTACTTC

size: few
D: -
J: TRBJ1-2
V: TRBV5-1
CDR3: CASSRRGGSQMLNYGYTF
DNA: TGCGCCAGCAGCCGCCGGGGAGGGTCTCAAATGCTGAACTATGGCTACACCTTC

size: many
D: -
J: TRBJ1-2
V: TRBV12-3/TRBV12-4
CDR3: CASSLGSDPYGYTF
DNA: TGTGCCAGCAGTTTAGGATCGGACCCCTATGGCTACACCTTC

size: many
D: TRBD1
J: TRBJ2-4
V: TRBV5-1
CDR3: CASSFGTVITTLAKNIQYF
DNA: TGCGCCAGCAGCTTCGGGACAGTCATAACCACACTAGCCAAAAACATTCAGTACTTC

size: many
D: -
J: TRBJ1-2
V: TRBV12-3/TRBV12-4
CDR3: CASSLASYGYTF
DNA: TGTGCCAGCAGTTTGGCATCCTATGGCTACACCTTC

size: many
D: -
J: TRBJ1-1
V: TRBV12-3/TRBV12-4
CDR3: CASSLAGATEAFF
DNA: TGTGCCAGCAGTTTAGCGGGGGCAACTGAAGCTTTCTTT

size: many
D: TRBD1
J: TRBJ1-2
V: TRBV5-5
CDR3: CASSLDPTGAPYGYTF
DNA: TGTGCCAGCAGCTTGGATCCGACAGGGGCCCCCTATGGCTACACCTTC

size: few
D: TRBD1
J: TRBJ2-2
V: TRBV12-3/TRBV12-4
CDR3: CASRTRQGYTNTGELFF
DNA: TGTGCCAGCAGGACCCGACAGGGGTACACGAACACCGGGGAGCTGTTTTTT

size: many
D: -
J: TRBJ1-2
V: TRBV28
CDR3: CASSLDEIYGYTF
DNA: TGTGCCAGCAGTTTAGACGAGATCTATGGCTACACCTTC

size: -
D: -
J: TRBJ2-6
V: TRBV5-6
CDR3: CASSLNGARVGANVLTF
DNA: TGTGCCAGCAGCTTGAATGGAGCCAGGGTTGGGGCCAACGTCCTGACTTTC

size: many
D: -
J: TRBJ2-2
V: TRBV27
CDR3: CASSFYGTSGELFF
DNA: TGTGCCAGCAGTTTCTATGGGACCTCCGGGGAGCTGTTTTTT

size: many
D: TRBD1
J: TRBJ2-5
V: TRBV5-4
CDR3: CASSSGQEQETQYF
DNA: TGTGCCAGCAGCTCAGGACAGGAGCAAGAGACCCAGTACTTC

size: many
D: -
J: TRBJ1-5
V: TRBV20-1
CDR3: CSAAQGLEQPQHF
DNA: TGCAGTGCTGCCCAGGGGTTGGAACAGCCCCAGCATTTT

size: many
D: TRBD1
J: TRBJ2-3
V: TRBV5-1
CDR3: CASSLDRGQVDTQYF
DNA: TGCGCCAGCAGTCTGGACAGGGGGCAGGTAGATACGCAGTATTTT

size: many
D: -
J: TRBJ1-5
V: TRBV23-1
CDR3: CASSFNPNLPQHF
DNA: TGCGCCAGCAGTTTTAACCCCAATTTACCCCAGCATTTT

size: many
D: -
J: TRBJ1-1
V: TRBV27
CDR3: CASSSWGRTEAFF
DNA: TGTGCCAGCAGTTCCTGGGGGAGGACTGAAGCTTTCTTT

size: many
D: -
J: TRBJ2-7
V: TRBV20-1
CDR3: CSASWESYEQYF
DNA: TGCAGTGCTAGTTGGGAGAGTTACGAGCAGTACTTC

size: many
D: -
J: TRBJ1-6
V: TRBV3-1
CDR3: CASSLSPPGSYNSPLHF
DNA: TGTGCCAGCAGCCTTAGCCCGCCGGGTTCCTATAATTCACCCCTCCACTTT

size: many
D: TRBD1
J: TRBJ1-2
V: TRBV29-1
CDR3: CSVEDPGGYGYTF
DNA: TGCAGCGTTGAAGACCCAGGGGGCTATGGCTACACCTTC

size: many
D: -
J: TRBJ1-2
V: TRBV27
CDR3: CASSALLRDKSPYSYTF
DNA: TGTGCCAGCAGTGCCCTCCTGAGGGACAAGTCCCCCTACAGCTACACCTTC

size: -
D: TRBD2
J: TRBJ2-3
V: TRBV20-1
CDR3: CSAIYPMSGGATDTQYF
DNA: TGCAGTGCTATTTACCCTATGAGCGGGGGGGCCACGGATACGCAGTATTTT

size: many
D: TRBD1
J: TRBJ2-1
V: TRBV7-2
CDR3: CASSPYRTGRNEQFF
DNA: TGTGCCAGCAGCCCTTACCGGACAGGGAGGAATGAGCAGTTCTTC

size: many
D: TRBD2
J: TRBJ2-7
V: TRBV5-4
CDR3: CASSLSRGGSYEQYF
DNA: TGTGCCAGCAGCTTGTCACGGGGGGGCAGCTACGAGCAGTACTTC

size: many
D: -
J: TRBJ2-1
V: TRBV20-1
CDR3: CSALGTPYNEQFF
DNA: TGCAGTGCGCTGGGGACTCCCTACAATGAGCAGTTCTTC

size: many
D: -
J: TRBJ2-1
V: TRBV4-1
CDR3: CASSLPFGEQFF
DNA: TGCGCCAGCAGCCTCCCTTTCGGTGAGCAGTTCTTC

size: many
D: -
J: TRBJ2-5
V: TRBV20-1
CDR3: CSARGLSQETQYF
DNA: TGCAGTGCTAGGGGGTTAAGCCAAGAGACCCAGTACTTC

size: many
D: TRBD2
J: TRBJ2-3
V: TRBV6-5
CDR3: CASSPQGLAGGPDTQYF
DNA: TGTGCCAGCAGTCCCCAGGGCCTAGCGGGAGGCCCAGATACGCAGTATTTT

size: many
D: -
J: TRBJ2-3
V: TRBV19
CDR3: CASSMGNLADTQYF
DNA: TGTGCCAGTAGTATGGGCAACCTGGCAGATACGCAGTATTTT

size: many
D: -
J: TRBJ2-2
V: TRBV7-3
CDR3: CASSLGVGELFF
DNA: TGTGCCAGCAGCTTAGGGGTCGGGGAGCTGTTTTTT

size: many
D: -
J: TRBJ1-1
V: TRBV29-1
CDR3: CSVAESLNTEAFF
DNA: TGCAGCGTGGCCGAATCTCTGAACACTGAAGCTTTCTTT

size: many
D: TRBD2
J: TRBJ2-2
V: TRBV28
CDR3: CASSVPGLGLTGTGELFF
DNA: TGTGCCAGCAGTGTGCCGGGACTAGGGTTGACTGGGACCGGGGAGCTGTTTTTT

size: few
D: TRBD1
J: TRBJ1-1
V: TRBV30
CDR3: CAWSVPYGQAGFKEAFF
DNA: TGTGCCTGGAGTGTACCCTACGGACAGGCTGGGTTTAAGGAAGCTTTCTTT

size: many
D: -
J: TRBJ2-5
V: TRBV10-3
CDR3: CAISESSIQTQYF
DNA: TGTGCCATCAGTGAGTCGAGCATTCAGACCCAGTACTTC

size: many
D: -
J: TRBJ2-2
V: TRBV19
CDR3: CASNRARDTGELFF
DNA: TGTGCCAGTAACCGGGCCCGCGACACCGGGGAGCTGTTTTTT